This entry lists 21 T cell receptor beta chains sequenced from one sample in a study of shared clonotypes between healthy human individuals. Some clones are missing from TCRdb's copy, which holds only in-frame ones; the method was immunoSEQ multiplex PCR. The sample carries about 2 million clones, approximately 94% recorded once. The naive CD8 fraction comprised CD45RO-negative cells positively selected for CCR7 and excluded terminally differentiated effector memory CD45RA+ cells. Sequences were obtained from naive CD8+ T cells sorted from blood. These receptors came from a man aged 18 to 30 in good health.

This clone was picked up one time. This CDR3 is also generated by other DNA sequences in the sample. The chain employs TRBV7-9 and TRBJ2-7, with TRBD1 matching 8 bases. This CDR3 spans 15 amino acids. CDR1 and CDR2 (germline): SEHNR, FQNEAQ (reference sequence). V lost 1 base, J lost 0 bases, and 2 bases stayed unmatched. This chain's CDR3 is CASSLGQGLSYEQYF. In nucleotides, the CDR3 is TGTGCCAGCAGCTTAGGACAGGGGCTCTCCTACGAGCAGTACTTC.

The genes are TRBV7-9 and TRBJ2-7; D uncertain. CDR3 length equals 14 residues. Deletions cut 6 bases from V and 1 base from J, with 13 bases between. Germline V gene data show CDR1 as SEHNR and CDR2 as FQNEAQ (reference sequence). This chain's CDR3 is CASSRVETSYEQYF. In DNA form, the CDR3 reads TGTGCCAGCAGTCGAGTGGAGACATCCTACGAGCAGTACTTC.

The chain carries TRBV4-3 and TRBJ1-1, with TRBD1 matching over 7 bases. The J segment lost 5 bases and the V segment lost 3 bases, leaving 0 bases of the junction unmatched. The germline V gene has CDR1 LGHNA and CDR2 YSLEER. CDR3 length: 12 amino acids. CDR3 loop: CASSQDRTEAFF. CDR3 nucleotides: TGCGCCAGCAGCCAGGACAGGACTGAAGCTTTCTTT.

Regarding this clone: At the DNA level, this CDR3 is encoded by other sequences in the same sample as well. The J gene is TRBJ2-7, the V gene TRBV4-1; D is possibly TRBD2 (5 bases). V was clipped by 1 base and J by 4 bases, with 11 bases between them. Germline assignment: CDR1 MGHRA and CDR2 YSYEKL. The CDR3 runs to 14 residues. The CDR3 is CASSQVGDAYEQYF. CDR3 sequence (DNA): TGCGCCAGCAGCCAAGTGGGAGACGCTTACGAGCAGTACTTC.

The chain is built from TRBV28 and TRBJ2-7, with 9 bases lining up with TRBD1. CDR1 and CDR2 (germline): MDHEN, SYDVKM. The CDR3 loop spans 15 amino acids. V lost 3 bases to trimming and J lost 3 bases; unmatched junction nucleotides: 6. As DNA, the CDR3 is TGTGCCAGCAGTTTTCCGGGACAGGGATACTACGAGCAGTACTTC. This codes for CASSFPGQGYYEQYF. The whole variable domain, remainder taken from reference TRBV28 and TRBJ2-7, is DVKVTQSSRYLVKRTGEKVFLECVQDMDHENMFWYRQDPGLGLRLIYFSYDVKMKEKGDIPEGYSVSREKKERFSLILESASTNQTSMYLCASSFPGQGYYEQYFGPGTRLTVT.

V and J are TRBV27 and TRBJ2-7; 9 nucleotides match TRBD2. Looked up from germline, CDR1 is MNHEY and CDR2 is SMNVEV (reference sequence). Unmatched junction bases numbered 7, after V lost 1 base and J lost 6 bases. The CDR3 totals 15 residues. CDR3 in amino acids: CASSLWSSGISEQYF. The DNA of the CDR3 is TGTGCCAGCAGTTTATGGTCTAGCGGGATTAGCGAGCAGTACTTC.

The DNA for the CDR3 is TGTGCCAGCAGTTTACCCCGACAGGGGCCCTCCTACGAGCAGTACTTC. Its translation: CASSLPRQGPSYEQYF. The chain couples TRBV28 to TRBJ2-7; 8 bases line up with TRBD1. This CDR3 has 16 residues. The J segment lost 0 bases and the V segment lost 2 bases, leaving 6 bases of the junction unmatched. Germline CDR1 and CDR2: MDHEN and SYDVKM.

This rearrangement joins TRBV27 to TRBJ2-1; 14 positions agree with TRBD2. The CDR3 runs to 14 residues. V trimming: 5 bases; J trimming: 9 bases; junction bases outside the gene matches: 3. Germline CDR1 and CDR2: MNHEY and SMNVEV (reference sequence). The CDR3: CASSVGLAGVEQFF. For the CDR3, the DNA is TGTGCCAGCAGTGTGGGACTAGCGGGAGTTGAGCAGTTCTTC.

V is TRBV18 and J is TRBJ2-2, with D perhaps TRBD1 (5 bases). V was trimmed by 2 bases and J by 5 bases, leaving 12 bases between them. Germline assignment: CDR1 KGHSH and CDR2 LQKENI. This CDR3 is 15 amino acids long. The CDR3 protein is CASSPSRDGTGELFF. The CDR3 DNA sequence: TGTGCCAGCTCACCAAGCAGGGATGGGACCGGGGAGCTGTTTTTT.

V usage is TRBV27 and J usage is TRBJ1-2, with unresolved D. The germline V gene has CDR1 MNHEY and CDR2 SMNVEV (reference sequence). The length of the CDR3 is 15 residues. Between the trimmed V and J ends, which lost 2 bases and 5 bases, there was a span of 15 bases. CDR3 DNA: TGTGCCAGCAGTTTAGCGGCCGAGGGCAGGTATGGCTACACCTTC. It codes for CASSLAAEGRYGYTF.

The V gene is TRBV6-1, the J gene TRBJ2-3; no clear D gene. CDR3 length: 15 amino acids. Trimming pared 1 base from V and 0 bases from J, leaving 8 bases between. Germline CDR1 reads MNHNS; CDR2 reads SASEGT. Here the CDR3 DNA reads TGTGCCAGCAGTGAAGGAATGCAGAGCACAGATACGCAGTATTTT. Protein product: CASSEGMQSTDTQYF.

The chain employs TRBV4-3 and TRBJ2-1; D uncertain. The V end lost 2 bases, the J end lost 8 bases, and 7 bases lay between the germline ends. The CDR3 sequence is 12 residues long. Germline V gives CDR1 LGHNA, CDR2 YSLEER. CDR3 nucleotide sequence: TGCGCCAGCAGCCAAAGATCGGATGAGCAGTTCTTC. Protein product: CASSQRSDEQFF.

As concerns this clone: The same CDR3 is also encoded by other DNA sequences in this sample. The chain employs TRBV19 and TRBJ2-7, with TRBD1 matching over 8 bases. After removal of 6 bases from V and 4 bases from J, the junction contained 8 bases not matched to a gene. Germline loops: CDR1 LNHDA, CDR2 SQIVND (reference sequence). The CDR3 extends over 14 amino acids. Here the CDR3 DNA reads TGTGCCAGTAGCCTCACAGGGGGATCGTACGAGCAGTACTTC. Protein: CASSLTGGSYEQYF.

The CDR3 sequence: CASSQGGRGQGYTF. CDR3 nucleotides: TGCGCCAGCAGCCAAGGGGGCAGGGGGCAGGGCTACACCTTC. The genes are TRBV4-3 and TRBJ1-2, with 8 bases that match TRBD1. The germline V gene has CDR1 LGHNA and CDR2 YSLEER. V was pared by 1 base and J by 8 bases, with 6 bases of the junction left unmatched. This CDR3 comprises 14 residues.

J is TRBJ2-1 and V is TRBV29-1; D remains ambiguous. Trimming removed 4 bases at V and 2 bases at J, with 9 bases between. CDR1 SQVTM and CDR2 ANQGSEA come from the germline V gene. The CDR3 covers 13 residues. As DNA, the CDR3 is TGCAGCGTTGTAACTTTAACCTACAATGAGCAGTTCTTC. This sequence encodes CSVVTLTYNEQFF.

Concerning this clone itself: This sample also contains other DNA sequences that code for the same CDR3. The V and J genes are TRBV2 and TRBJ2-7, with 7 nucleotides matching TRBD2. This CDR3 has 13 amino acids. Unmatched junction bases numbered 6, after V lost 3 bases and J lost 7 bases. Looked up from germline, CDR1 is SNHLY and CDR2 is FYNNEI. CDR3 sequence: CASSDGQGGEQYF. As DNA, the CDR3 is TGTGCCAGCAGTGATGGCCAGGGAGGGGAGCAGTACTTC.

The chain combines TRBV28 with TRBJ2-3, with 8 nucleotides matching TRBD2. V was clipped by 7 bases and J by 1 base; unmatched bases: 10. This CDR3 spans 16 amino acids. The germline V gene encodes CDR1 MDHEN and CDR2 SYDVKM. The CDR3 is CASMYLAGRGTDTQYF. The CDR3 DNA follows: TGTGCCAGCATGTACTTAGCGGGGAGGGGCACAGATACGCAGTATTTT.

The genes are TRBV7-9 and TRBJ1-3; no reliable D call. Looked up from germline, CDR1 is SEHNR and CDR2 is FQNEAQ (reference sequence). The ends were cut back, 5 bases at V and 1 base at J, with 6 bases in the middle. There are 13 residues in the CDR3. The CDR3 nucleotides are TGTGCCAGCAGCCCCCTATCTGGAAACACCATATATTTT. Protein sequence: CASSPLSGNTIYF.

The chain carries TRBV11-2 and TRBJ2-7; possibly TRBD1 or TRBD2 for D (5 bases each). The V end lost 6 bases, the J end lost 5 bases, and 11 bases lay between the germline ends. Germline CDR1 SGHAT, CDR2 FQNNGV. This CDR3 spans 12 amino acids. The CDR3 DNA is TGTGCCAGCAGGTGGGGGAAGGACGAGCAGTACTTC. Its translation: CASRWGKDEQYF.

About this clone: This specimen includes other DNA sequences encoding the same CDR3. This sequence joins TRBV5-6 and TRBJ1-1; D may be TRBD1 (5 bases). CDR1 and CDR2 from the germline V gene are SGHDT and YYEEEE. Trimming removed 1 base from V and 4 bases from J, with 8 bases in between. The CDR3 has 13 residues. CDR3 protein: CASSLSGGTEAFF. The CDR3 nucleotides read TGTGCCAGCAGCTTGTCTGGGGGCACTGAAGCTTTCTTT.

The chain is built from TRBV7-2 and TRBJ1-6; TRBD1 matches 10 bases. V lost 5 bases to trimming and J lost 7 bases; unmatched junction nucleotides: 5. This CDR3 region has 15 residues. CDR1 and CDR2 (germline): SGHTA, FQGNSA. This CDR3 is CASSTRDRGNSPLHF. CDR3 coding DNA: TGTGCCAGCAGCACTCGGGACAGGGGCAATTCACCCCTCCACTTT.